Following are 30 T cell receptor beta chains from one sample sequenced in a study of T cell repertoires in aging, cancer and after chemotherapy. Rearranged V-D-J TRB sequences were amplified with a mixed TRB-A/B primer pool. TCRdb recomputed calls from the multiplex PCR reads with MiXCR, one row per CDR3 protein. The sample records around 13,000 distinct CDR3 sequences, 35% to 40% being singletons. Amplification of TCR beta used genomic DNA extracted from peripheral blood. Material: blood. Every receptor here comes from a human donor in good health. The donor label of this sample is uncertain.

The rearrangement uses TRBV30 and TRBJ2-7; 10 positions match TRBD2. V shed 7 bases, J shed 6 bases, and the junction held 9 bases outside the gene matches. The germline CDR1 and CDR2 sequences are GTSNPN and SVGIG (reference sequence). The CDR3 contains 13 residues. In nucleotides, the CDR3 is TGTGCCTCAATAGCGGGGGGATCTGGCGAGCAGTACTTC. It yields the protein CASIAGGSGEQYF.

This chain joins TRBV19 and TRBJ2-2; 16 nucleotides line up with TRBD2. Trimming cost V 6 bases and J 6 bases; bases outside gene matches: 1. The CDR3 contains 15 residues. CDR1 is LNHDA, CDR2 SQIVND, per germline (reference sequence). The CDR3 DNA sequence: TGTGCCAGTAGGGGACTAGCGGGAGGGTCCGGGGAGCTGTTTTTT. The encoded protein is CASRGLAGGSGELFF.

This clonotype has only a few counts. CDR3 sequence reads: CASSYSNRGRDEQFF. CDR3 DNA: TGTGCCAGCAGTTACTCCAACAGGGGGCGGGATGAGCAGTTCTTC. This chain joins TRBV6-5 and TRBJ2-1, with 9 bases aligning to TRBD1. CDR3 length: 15 amino acids. The V gene end was trimmed by 0 bases and the J gene end by 8 bases; junction bases not matched to a gene: 5. The germline V gene encodes CDR1 MNHEY and CDR2 SVGAGI.

This clonotype was counted between two and nine times. The V and J genes are TRBV6-1 and TRBJ2-1, with D unresolved. The CDR3 has 13 amino acids. The V and J ends lost 1 base and 5 bases respectively, with 6 bases between them. Germline V gives CDR1 MNHNS, CDR2 SASEGT. The CDR3 region has the DNA TGTGCCAGCAGTGAAGGGAATCACAATGAGCAGTTCTTC. Translation gives CASSEGNHNEQFF.

The CDR3 DNA is TGTGCCAGCAGTTATTTCACAGCGTTCACAGATACGCAGTATTTT. It translates to CASSYFTAFTDTQYF. The chain joins TRBV6-6 to TRBJ2-3; no reliable D call. CDR3 length: 15 amino acids. Germline-derived CDR1 and CDR2 are MNHNY and SVGAGI (reference sequence). The V end lost 3 bases, the J end lost 2 bases, and 12 bases lay between the germline ends.

CDR3 protein: CASSIPGTGYDEQYF. The DNA of the CDR3 is TGTGCCAGTAGTATTCCGGGGACAGGGTATGACGAGCAGTACTTC. The chain is built from TRBV19 and TRBJ2-7; 9 bases map to TRBD1. Per the germline V gene, CDR1 is LNHDA and CDR2 is SQIVND (reference sequence). This CDR3 is 15 amino acids long. Unmatched junction bases numbered 8, after V lost 3 bases and J lost 5 bases.

By sample share, this clonotype is medium-sized. The rearrangement joins TRBV19 to TRBJ2-2; 9 nucleotides match TRBD2. The CDR3 sequence is 16 residues long. V gave up 1 base and J gave up 3 bases; unmatched junction bases: 3. CDR1 and CDR2 from the germline V gene are LNHDA and SQIVND (reference sequence). The CDR3 DNA follows: TGTGCCAGTAGTATAGCGACTAGCGGTTACACCGGGGAGCTGTTTTTT. Its protein product is CASSIATSGYTGELFF.

With respect to this clonotype: This may be a read error, as it is one base from a much larger clone. The genes are TRBV19 and TRBJ2-2, with D perhaps assigned TRBD1 or TRBD2 (6 bases each). Trimming stripped 7 bases from V and 8 bases from J, with 26 bases between. The germline V gene encodes CDR1 LNHDA and CDR2 SQIVND (reference sequence). The length of the CDR3 is 17 residues. The CDR3 loop is CASNMAERVGGSGELFF. The DNA of the CDR3 is TGTGCCAGTAACATGGCGGAGAGAGTCGGGGGCTCTGGGGAGCTGTTTTTT.

In the case of this clonotype: At one boundary the junction diverges from the germline segment, which might be a read error. This chain joins TRBV10-3 and TRBJ2-5; D is unresolved. The CDR3 is made up of 12 amino acids. Germline CDR1 reads ENHRY; CDR2 reads SYGVKD. CDR3 sequence reads: CAISDSRTEWNF. The CDR3 coding sequence is TGTGCCATCAGTGATTCCCGGACGGAGTGGAACTTC.

Within the sample, this clonotype is medium-sized. J is TRBJ2-6 and V is TRBV29-1; no definite D call. The CDR3 totals 16 residues. The germline gives CDR1 SQVTM, CDR2 ANQGSEA. Trimming took off 4 bases at V and 0 bases at J, with 13 bases between the two ends. In nucleotides, the CDR3 is TGCAGCGTTGCCCCATCAAAAGCCTCTGGGGCCAACGTCCTGACTTTC. It codes for CSVAPSKASGANVLTF. Supplemented by reference TRBV29-1 and TRBJ2-6, the full variable domain reads SAVISQKPSRDICQRGTSLTIQCQVDSQVTMMFWYRQQPGQSLTLIATANQGSEATYESGFVIDKFPISRPNLTFSTLTVSNMSPEDSSIYLCSVAPSKASGANVLTFGAGSRLTVL.

With respect to this clonotype: This may stem from a read error, because a much larger clone lies one nucleotide away. The chain recombines TRBV19 with TRBJ2-2; possible D gene TRBD1, 6 bases. The length of the CDR3 is 14 residues. The V end lost 7 bases, the J end lost 7 bases, and 16 bases lay between the germline ends. CDR1 LNHDA and CDR2 SQIVND come from the germline V gene (reference sequence). The CDR3 here is CASTGGQGHGELFF. CDR3 bases: TGTGCCAGTACGGGTGGGCAGGGGCACGGGGAGCTGTTTTTT.

By its share, this clonotype is medium-sized. The chain has TRBV11-3 and TRBJ2-7; D not certain. The germline gives CDR1 SGHNT, CDR2 YENEEA. This CDR3 is 14 amino acids long. The V end lost 2 bases, the J end lost 2 bases, and 10 bases lay between the germline ends. CDR3 sequence: CASSLWRHAYEQYF. CDR3 nucleotide sequence: TGTGCCAGCAGCTTATGGCGCCACGCCTACGAGCAGTACTTC. The full variable domain, with the rest looked up from reference TRBV11-3 and TRBJ2-7, is EAGVVQSPRYKIIEKKQPVAFWCNPISGHNTLYWYLQNLGQGPELLIRYENEEAVDDSQLPKDRFSAERLKGVDSTLKIQPAELGDSAVYLCASSLWRHAYEQYFGPGTRLTVT.

V is TRBV19 and J is TRBJ2-3; D possibly corresponds to TRBD1 (6 bases). CDR3 size: 14 residues. The germline V gene encodes CDR1 LNHDA and CDR2 SQIVND (reference sequence). Trimming shortened V by 10 bases and J by 5 bases, and 19 bases separated the two germline ends. CDR3 residues: CAITRTDYQDTQYF. In DNA, the CDR3 is TGTGCCATCACACGGACAGACTACCAAGATACGCAGTATTTT.

The chain uses TRBV6-5 and TRBJ1-2, with 7 nucleotides matching TRBD1. Per the germline V gene, CDR1 is MNHEY and CDR2 is SVGAGI. CDR3 length: 14 residues. The ends lost 5 bases at V and 4 bases at J; junction bases unmatched: 7. This chain's CDR3 is CASSEDRAPYGYTF. The DNA of the CDR3 is TGTGCCAGCAGTGAAGACAGGGCTCCCTATGGCTACACCTTC.

This chain links TRBV6-5 with TRBJ2-3, with 9 bases identical to TRBD2. CDR1 is MNHEY and CDR2 is SVGAGI in the germline V gene. After removal of 6 bases from V and 4 bases from J, the junction contained 11 bases not matched to a gene. The CDR3 contains 16 residues. In DNA, the CDR3 is TGTGCCAGCAGCCTAGGACTAGCGCTTATCCCAGATACGCAGTATTTT. It is translated as CASSLGLALIPDTQYF.

This clonotype has a handful of counts. The V gene is TRBV19, the J gene TRBJ2-5; a possible D gene is TRBD2 (6 bases). Trimming took 3 bases from V and 5 from J, leaving 13 bases between them. The CDR3 runs to 14 residues. Germline-derived CDR1 and CDR2 are LNHDA and SQIVND (reference sequence). CDR3 sequence (DNA): TGTGCCAGTAGTATGGGAGGTATGGGGGAGACCCAGTACTTC. Residues: CASSMGGMGETQYF.

This clonotype turned up a few times. This chain joins TRBV5-6 and TRBJ2-1; no firm D call. The CDR3 runs 15 residues. Germline V gene sequence: CDR1 SGHDT, CDR2 YYEEEE. V dropped 5 bases and J dropped 10 bases, with 22 bases sitting between them. The CDR3 is CASRFTTGSPWEQFF. The DNA of the CDR3 is TGTGCCAGCAGATTTACAACCGGGTCCCCGTGGGAGCAGTTCTTC. Full variable domain (missing parts from reference TRBV5-6 and TRBJ2-1): DAGVTQSPTHLIKTRGQQVTLRCSPKSGHDTVSWYQQALGQGPQFIFQYYEEEERQRGNFPDRFSGHQFPNYSSELNVNALLLGDSALYLCASRFTTGSPWEQFFGPGTRLTVL.

The V call is TRBV18, the J call TRBJ2-7; D may be TRBD1 or TRBD2 (5 bases each). The CDR3 runs to 13 residues. The V end was cut by 3 bases, the J end by 10 bases, with 16 bases between. Per the germline V gene, CDR1 is KGHSH and CDR2 is LQKENI. The CDR3 sequence is CASSPDGGTHQYF. The CDR3 DNA follows: TGTGCCAGCTCACCGGATGGGGGTACGCACCAGTACTTC.

V and J are TRBV27 and TRBJ2-1, with 10 bases identical to TRBD2. The germline CDR1 and CDR2 sequences are MNHEY and SMNVEV (reference sequence). The CDR3 has 13 residues. V was pared by 10 bases and J by 4 bases, with 4 bases of the junction left unmatched. The CDR3 is CATAGLAYNEQFF. The CDR3 DNA sequence: TGTGCCACCGCGGGACTAGCGTACAATGAGCAGTTCTTC.

Sample share makes this clonotype medium-sized. The rearrangement joins TRBV12-3 or TRBV12-4 to TRBJ1-6; D is unresolved. Trimming shortened V by 4 bases and J by 8 bases, and 6 bases separated the two germline ends. CDR3 size: 12 residues. The CDR3 protein is CASSSRDSPLHF. CDR3 coding DNA: TGTGCCAGCAGTTCAAGAGATTCACCCCTCCACTTT.

The chain couples TRBV12-3 or TRBV12-4 to TRBJ1-4; D is uncertain. Trimming cost V 1 base and J 8 bases, with 17 bases left between them. This CDR3 has 16 residues. CDR3 nucleotides: TGTGCCAGCAGTTTAGAAGGTTTTGGTAGGAGCGAAAAACTGTTTTTT. It encodes CASSLEGFGRSEKLFF.

The CDR3: CASSDSIGEGDTQYF. CDR3 nucleotide sequence: TGTGCCAGCAGTGACTCGATCGGGGAGGGAGATACGCAGTATTTT. The chain recombines TRBV6-4 with TRBJ2-3, with 7 bases identical to TRBD2. The V and J ends lost 0 bases and 5 bases, in that order; junction bases with no gene match: 5. The CDR3 covers 15 residues. In germline, CDR1 is MRHNA, CDR2 SNTAGT.

This clonotype is categorized as medium-sized. The chain links TRBV29-1 to TRBJ2-5, with no clear D. The CDR3 consists of 15 residues. Germline V gene sequence: CDR1 SQVTM, CDR2 ANQGSEA. Trimming left V 4 bases short and J 5 bases short, with 20 bases between. The CDR3 DNA follows: TGCAGCGTTGTCGTGGGCGCCGTGGCTGCGGAGACCCAGTACTTC. It yields the protein CSVVVGAVAAETQYF.

The chain couples TRBV7-3 to TRBJ2-3, with no clear D. The CDR3 runs to 16 residues. Trimming left V 2 bases short and J 0 bases short, with 12 bases between. CDR1 and CDR2 (germline): SGHTA, FQGTGA. The CDR3 bases are TGTGCCAGCAGCTTAGGAAGGGATCTGAGCACAGATACGCAGTATTTT. It yields the protein CASSLGRDLSTDTQYF.

By its share, this clonotype is medium-sized. V gene TRBV15 combines with J gene TRBJ2-1; 8 nucleotides align to TRBD1. Germline CDR1 LNHNV, CDR2 YYDKDF (reference sequence). The CDR3 length is 16 residues. The J segment lost 6 bases and the V segment lost 2 bases, leaving 9 bases of the junction unmatched. In DNA form, the CDR3 reads TGTGCCACCAGCAGAACATCCGGGACAGGCGGCAATGAGCAGTTCTTC. This gives the protein CATSRTSGTGGNEQFF.

This clonotype is medium-sized (0.01 to 0.1%) in the sample. The J gene is TRBJ2-7, the V gene TRBV27; D is ambiguous. Per the germline V gene, CDR1 is MNHEY and CDR2 is SMNVEV (reference sequence). V was trimmed by 3 bases and J by 6 bases, leaving 15 bases between them. This CDR3 has 14 amino acids. The CDR3 nucleotides are TGTGCCAGCAGTTTGGACGGCCGGATAGTCGAGCAGTACTTC. This gives the protein CASSLDGRIVEQYF.

The chain links TRBV15 to TRBJ2-7, with a weak D call TRBD2 (6 bases). This CDR3 comprises 15 residues. From germline, CDR1 is LNHNV and CDR2 YYDKDF (reference sequence). Trimming cost V 1 base and J 3 bases, with 13 bases left between them. DNA of the CDR3: TGTGCCACCAGCAGAGTGGGCGGGACCCTCTACGAGCAGTACTTC. Translating it yields CATSRVGGTLYEQYF.

Details on this clonotype: The junction departs from the called germline gene at one end, perhaps through a read error. The chain links TRBV6-5 to TRBJ1-5; maybe TRBD1 (5 bases). The CDR3 runs 13 residues. CDR1 MNHEY and CDR2 SVGAGI come from the germline V gene. The CDR3 spells CASSLGANHPQHF. In DNA, the CDR3 is TGTGCCAGCAGTTTAGGGGCCAATCATCCCCAGCATTTT.

The CDR3 protein is CASTWDFYNEQFF. CDR3 DNA: TGTGCCAGCACCTGGGACTTTTACAATGAGCAGTTCTTC. V and J are TRBV6-1 and TRBJ2-1; tentatively, D is TRBD2 (6 bases). The V end was cut by 7 bases, the J end by 4 bases, with 11 bases between. The CDR3 consists of 13 residues. CDR1 and CDR2 (germline): MNHNS, SASEGT.

The CDR3 loop reads CASSLGQGNGYTF. As DNA, the CDR3 is TGTGCCAGCAGCTTGGGACAGGGGAATGGCTACACCTTC. The chain links TRBV5-4 to TRBJ1-2; 8 nucleotides line up with TRBD1. Per the germline V gene, CDR1 is SGHNT and CDR2 is YYREEE (reference sequence). Trimming at V came to 0 bases and at J to 6 bases, leaving 1 base not matched to a gene. The CDR3 has 13 residues.